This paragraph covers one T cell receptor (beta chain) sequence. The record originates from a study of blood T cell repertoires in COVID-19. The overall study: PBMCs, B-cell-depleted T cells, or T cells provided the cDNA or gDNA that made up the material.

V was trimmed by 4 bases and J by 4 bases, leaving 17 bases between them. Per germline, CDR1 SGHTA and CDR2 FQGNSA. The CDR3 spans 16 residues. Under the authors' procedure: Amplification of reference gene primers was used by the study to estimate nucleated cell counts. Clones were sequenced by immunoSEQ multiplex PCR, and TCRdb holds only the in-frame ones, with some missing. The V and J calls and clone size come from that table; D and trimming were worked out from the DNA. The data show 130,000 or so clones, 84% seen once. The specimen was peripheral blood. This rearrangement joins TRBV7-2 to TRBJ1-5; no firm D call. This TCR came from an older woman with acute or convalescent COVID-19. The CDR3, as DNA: TGTGCCAGCAGCTCTATGGGAGCGAGGGAAAATCAGCCCCAGCATTTT. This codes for CASSSMGARENQPQHF.